What follows are 12 T cell receptor beta chains derived from one specimen sequenced in a study of CD8 T cells in ankylosing spondylitis. General observations from the study: Fewer than ten highly homologous variants made up a TCR beta motif that seemed to typify ankylosing spondylitis blood.

These receptors have no known antigen. From the 5' RACE reads, TCRdb called clonotypes with MiXCR, one entry per CDR3 protein. This sample has 800,000 to 900,000 distinct CDR3 sequences, with around 11% found just once. Material: blood, either unsorted or a sorted T cell fraction (not recorded which). Every receptor here comes from a male donor with ankylosing spondylitis.

About this clonotype: One end of the junction varies from germline; a read error may be responsible. The CDR3 is CASTLRGKAFF. DNA of the CDR3: TGTGCCAGCACCTTAAGGGGGAAAGCTTTCTTT. The V and J genes are TRBV11-2 and TRBJ1-1; perhaps TRBD1 as D (6 bases). In germline, CDR1 is SGHAT, CDR2 FQNNGV. This CDR3 comprises 11 residues.

A word on this clonotype: This may come from a read error, since a much larger clone is one base off. The V gene is TRBV6-5, the J gene TRBJ2-7, with a possible D match to TRBD2 (5 bases). Germline loops: CDR1 MNHEY, CDR2 SVGAGI. CDR3 length equals 13 residues. With 2 bases removed from V and 2 bases from J, the gap between germline ends came to 7 bases. The CDR3 sequence: CASSYPGTYEQYF. CDR3 in DNA: TGTGCCAGCAGTTACCCCGGGACCTACGAGCAGTACTTC.

The genes are TRBV18 and TRBJ2-5, with D uncertain. The V gene lost 0 bases and the J gene lost 3 bases, with 14 bases spanning the gap. This CDR3 has 16 residues. The germline gives CDR1 KGHSH, CDR2 LQKENI. The CDR3 DNA follows: TGTGCCAGCTCACCACCGGGTCACCGAGGAGAAGAGACCCAGTACTTC. Protein: CASSPPGHRGEETQYF.

The chain joins TRBV12-3 or TRBV12-4 to TRBJ2-7; D is undetermined. V was pared by 4 bases and J by 2 bases, with 12 bases between. The CDR3 has 14 amino acids. The CDR3 here is CASSSHGPAYEQYF. The CDR3 DNA reads as TGTGCCAGCAGTTCCCACGGGCCCGCCTACGAGCAGTACTTC.

The rearrangement uses TRBV4-3 and TRBJ1-4; a possible D gene is TRBD1 (5 bases). Germline-derived CDR1 and CDR2 are LGHNA and YSLEER. This CDR3 is 16 amino acids long. V was cut by 4 bases and J by 1 base, with 13 bases left in between. The CDR3, as DNA: TGCGCCAGCAGCCGGAGGGGACGGAGAACTAATGAAAAACTGTTTTTT. Translating gives CASSRRGRRTNEKLFF.

This clonotype was seen a few times. The chain carries TRBV4-1 and TRBJ1-3, with D unresolved. CDR3 size: 15 residues. The germline V gene has CDR1 MGHRA and CDR2 YSYEKL. Trimming stripped 1 base from V and 0 bases from J, with 7 bases between. The CDR3 reads CASSQGTVSGNTIYF. The CDR3 nucleotides read TGCGCCAGCAGCCAAGGTACCGTCTCTGGAAACACCATATATTTT.

This clonotype has at least ten counts. The rearrangement joins TRBV29-1 to TRBJ2-7, with a tentative D call TRBD2 (6 bases). Per germline, CDR1 SQVTM and CDR2 ANQGSEA. This CDR3 has 15 amino acids. V lost 6 bases to trimming and J lost 5 bases, with 23 bases between them. For the CDR3, the DNA is TGCAGCGTGGGGGGTCTAGTGGCAGGGCCGGACGAGCAGTACTTC. As protein: CSVGGLVAGPDEQYF.

The chain uses TRBV9 and TRBJ1-3, with 7 bases that match TRBD1. This CDR3 contains 15 residues. V lost 4 bases, J lost 8 bases, and 12 bases stayed unmatched. The germline V gene encodes CDR1 SGDLS and CDR2 YYNGEE. CDR3 in amino acids: CASSLTGLSFHTIYF. In nucleotides, the CDR3 is TGTGCCAGCAGCCTGACAGGGCTGTCGTTCCACACCATATATTTT.

The rearrangement uses TRBV7-2 and TRBJ2-7; D may be TRBD1 (5 bases). This CDR3 contains 13 residues. The V gene's germline CDR1 is SGHTA and CDR2 FQGNSA. Trimming shortened V by 5 bases and J by 3 bases, and 11 bases separated the two germline ends. The CDR3 loop reads CASSQGDVYEQYF. The CDR3 region has the DNA TGTGCCAGCAGCCAGGGTGACGTCTACGAGCAGTACTTC.

This clonotype was counted at least ten times. The V gene is TRBV15, the J gene TRBJ2-2; the D is unclear. The CDR3 consists of 16 residues. V lost 3 bases to trimming and J lost 0 bases, with 11 bases between them. Germline V gene sequence: CDR1 LNHNV, CDR2 YYDKDF (reference sequence). CDR3 in amino acids: CATSSLRHTNTGELFF. The CDR3, as DNA: TGTGCCACCAGCAGTTTAAGACATACGAACACCGGGGAGCTGTTTTTT.

The genes are TRBV20-1 and TRBJ2-5; 7 positions agree with TRBD2. V trimming: 6 bases; J trimming: 2 bases; junction bases outside the gene matches: 9. The CDR3 runs to 14 residues. Germline-derived CDR1 and CDR2 are DFQATT and SNEGSKA (reference sequence). CDR3 bases: TGCAGTGCCCAAGAAACTAGCGAACAAGAGACCCAGTACTTC. This translates into CSAQETSEQETQYF.

The rearrangement uses TRBV4-1 and TRBJ2-7; tentative D call: TRBD2 (5 bases). V was shortened by 0 bases and J by 6 bases, with 15 bases between the two germline ends. This CDR3 has 15 residues. Germline CDR1 is MGHRA and CDR2 is YSYEKL. The CDR3 DNA reads as TGCGCCAGCAGCCAAGAAGGAGGCCTCCGCGCCGAGCAGTACTTC. It encodes CASSQEGGLRAEQYF.